Listed here is a single T cell receptor (beta chain). Its antigen is not identified. It was with 60 Vbeta and 13 Jbeta primers that the PCR ran. Only in-frame clones appear in the TCRdb table, and some are missing; sequencing was by immunoSEQ multiplex PCR. The sample shows about 75,000 clones, more than 75% of them seen only once. The data were obtained in a study of cytomegalovirus exposure and HLA in healthy donors. General observations from the study: Owing to their indistinguishability, certain V segments, notably TRBV6-2 and TRBV6-3, were excluded. Later analysis identified several of the most significant clusters that appeared linked to common viral pathogens. In a later analysis, at a false discovery rate of 0.05, 16,951 TCR beta sequences matched HLA alleles. With further analysis later on, most CMV-associated TCR beta chains appeared HLA-restricted.

The V gene lost 5 bases and the J gene lost 1 base, with 14 bases spanning the gap. Germline V CDR1 and CDR2: SGHTA, FQGTGA. This CDR3 contains 15 residues. The clonotype comes from a man between 18 and 35 years old in good health and CMV-seronegative. The V gene is TRBV7-3, the J gene TRBJ1-1; a possible D gene is TRBD1 (6 bases). Sequencing was performed on PBMCs. CDR3 in DNA: TGTGCCAGCAGCCCCCATGGGGGCGGGAACACTGAAGCTTTCTTT. Amino acids: CASSPHGGGNTEAFF.